These T cell receptor beta chains were read from a single sample in a study of shared clonotypes between healthy human individuals. Data came from immunoSEQ multiplex PCR; TCRdb stores just in-frame clones and leaves some out. The table has roughly 760,000 clones, 74% seen once; the top ten hold 1.7%. The sample consisted of memory CD4+ T cells sorted from blood. The receptors come from a woman in her twenties or thirties in good health. CDR3s include the opening cysteine and the closing phenylalanine or tryptophan. The D gene is left open where the match is weak. For some rows the clone size is stated as once, few or many, or as a class when expanded; others skip it.

abundance	d_gene	j_gene	v_gene	len	CDR3nt	CDR3aa
.	TRBD1	TRBJ1-3	TRBV9	15	TGTGCCAGCAGCGAACAGGGGACATCTGGAAACACCATATATTTT	CASSEQGTSGNTIYF
.	TRBD2	TRBJ2-7	TRBV5-8	15	TGTGCCAGCACCCGACTAGCGGGAGCATCGTACGAGCAGTACTTC	CASTRLAGASYEQYF
.	.	TRBJ2-7	TRBV5-1	15	TGCGCCAGCAGCTTGGCAGGGGTTACCTCCTACGAGCAGTACTTC	CASSLAGVTSYEQYF
once	.	TRBJ2-7	TRBV5-1	19	TGCGCCAGCAGCTTGTCTCTTCGGGTCTTGGACCGCCTTTACTACGAGCAGTACTTC	CASSLSLRVLDRLYYEQYF
.	.	TRBJ2-3	TRBV28	15	TGTGCCAGCAGGGGCTCTTTGGACAGCACAGATACGCAGTATTTT	CASRGSLDSTDTQYF
.	TRBD1	TRBJ2-7	TRBV28	15	TGTGCCAGCAGTTTAGTCGACAGGGACTCCTACGAGCAGTACTTC	CASSLVDRDSYEQYF
.	.	TRBJ2-5	TRBV6-5	14	TGTGCCAGCAGTTACACACCCTATGGGGAGACCCAGTACTTC	CASSYTPYGETQYF
.	TRBD2	TRBJ2-1	TRBV6-1	16	TGTGCCAGCAGTGAAGGTTTGTTTGCGGGAGGGTTTGAGCAGTTCTTC	CASSEGLFAGGFEQFF
.	.	TRBJ1-3	TRBV6-5	14	TGTGCCAGCAGTGACTTGTACTCTGGAAACACCATATATTTT	CASSDLYSGNTIYF
once	.	TRBJ2-7	TRBV5-5	14	TGTGCCAGCAGCAAAATGGACAGTGCATACGAGCAGTACTTC	CASSKMDSAYEQYF
.	TRBD1	TRBJ1-5	TRBV7-2	14	TGTGCCAGCGGAGGACAGGTGGTAGGCCAGCCCCAGCATTTT	CASGGQVVGQPQHF